The clone carrying this T cell receptor (beta chain) has more than one count but fewer than ten. The target antigen is unknown. This CDR3 has 15 residues. V was cut by 2 bases and J by 5 bases, with 16 bases left in between. In germline, CDR1 is MGHRA, CDR2 YSYEKL. This specimen belongs to a study of response to subunit inactivated influenza vaccine. TCRdb recomputed calls from the RT-PCR reads with MiXCR, one row per CDR3 protein. The sample includes 400,000 to 650,000 distinct CDR3 sequences, about 7.2% of them seen just once. Findings of the study overall: Few additional T cells are recruited per seasonal influenza vaccination, authors suggested.

The receptor was isolated from a man between 50 and 70 years old who received an inactivated influenza vaccine. The rearrangement links TRBV4-1 to TRBJ2-7; no clear D gene. The sample in question was PBMCs from blood, obtained roughly 24 months after vaccination. The CDR3 protein is CASSQRSISFNEQYF. CDR3 nucleotide sequence: TGCGCCAGCAGCCAACGCTCGATTAGCTTCAACGAGCAGTACTTC.